What follows are 30 T cell receptor beta chains derived from one specimen sequenced in a study of post-analysis software for immune sequencing data. General study findings and limits: Relative to controls, patients had a few TRBV segments at higher frequency, with TRBV5-6, TRBV5-1 and TRBV20-1 among these.

The antigens of these receptors remain unknown. Unique molecular identifiers featured in each of the TCR beta cDNA libraries. A single record per CDR3 protein comes from TCRdb applying MiXCR to the PCR reads. Of around 700,000 distinct CDR3 sequences in the sample, around 60% are singletons; the top ten hold around 10%. The specimen was blood. These receptors all come from a girl between 2 and 10 years old with multiple sclerosis.

This chain links TRBV7-9 with TRBJ1-6; 7 positions match TRBD1. The CDR3 spans 14 residues. Losses at the gene ends were 4 bases for V and 9 bases for J; bases not matched to a gene: 6. Germline V CDR1 and CDR2: SEHNR, FQNEAQ (reference sequence). CDR3 DNA sequence: TGTGCCAGCAGCTCGAGACAGGGCAGTTCACCCCTCCACTTT. Protein: CASSSRQGSSPLHF.

The rearrangement joins TRBV6-5 to TRBJ1-5, with 8 bases lining up with TRBD1. CDR3 size: 15 residues. Germline V lookup: CDR1 MNHEY, CDR2 SVGAGI. V trimming: 6 bases; J trimming: 5 bases; junction bases outside the gene matches: 9. The CDR3 is CASSHRTGTHQPQHF. The CDR3 DNA sequence: TGTGCCAGCAGCCACAGGACAGGGACGCATCAGCCCCAGCATTTT.

This chain connects TRBV20-1 to TRBJ2-4; 7 positions match TRBD1. The DNA end is a closer match to TRBJ2-7, so the J assignment may be wrong. This CDR3 spans 11 amino acids. From germline, CDR1 is DFQATT and CDR2 SNEGSKA (reference sequence). CDR3 in amino acids: CSATHRGEQYF. Here the CDR3 DNA reads TGCAGTGCTACCCACAGGGGCGAGCAGTACTTC.

CDR3: CASSRTGLAGSSYEQYF. In nucleotides, the CDR3 is TGTGCCAGCAGTCGTACCGGACTAGCGGGTTCCTCCTACGAGCAGTACTTC. The J gene is TRBJ2-7, the V gene TRBV6-1; 11 nucleotides line up with TRBD2. After removal of 5 bases from V and 0 bases from J, the junction contained 9 bases not matched to a gene. The V gene's germline CDR1 is MNHNS and CDR2 SASEGT. CDR3 length: 17 residues.

This clonotype was found a few times. Here the CDR3 reads CASSQDSRWGTGHTEAFF. The CDR3 DNA reads as TGTGCCAGCAGCCAAGATTCCAGGTGGGGGACAGGGCACACTGAAGCTTTCTTT. The chain is built from TRBV4-2 and TRBJ1-1; TRBD1 aligns across 9 bases. CDR1 is LGHNA and CDR2 is YNFKEQ in the germline V gene. CDR3 length: 18 residues. Trimming cost V 0 bases and J 3 bases; bases outside gene matches: 11.

The chain carries TRBV12-3 or TRBV12-4 and TRBJ2-5; 8 bases map to TRBD2. The J call is in doubt because the DNA end fits TRBJ2-7 better. This CDR3 has 15 residues. CDR3 protein: CASSLVGTRGSEQYF. The DNA of the CDR3 is TGTGCCAGCAGTTTAGTTGGGACTAGAGGATCCGAGCAGTACTTC.

CDR3 amino acids: CASSLVWDTSYEQYF. CDR3 in DNA: TGTGCCAGCAGCTTGGTCTGGGACACTTCCTACGAGCAGTACTTC. The chain has TRBV11-2 and TRBJ2-7; possible D gene TRBD1, 6 bases. V dropped 3 bases and J dropped 1 base, with 13 bases sitting between them. This CDR3 has 15 amino acids. Germline V gene lookup returns CDR1 SGHAT and CDR2 FQNNGV. The full variable domain, completed using reference TRBV11-2 and TRBJ2-7, is EAGVAQSPRYKIIEKRQSVAFWCNPISGHATLYWYQQILGQGPKLLIQFQNNGVVDDSQLPKDRFSAERLKGVDSTLKIQPAKLEDSAVYLCASSLVWDTSYEQYFGPGTRLTVT.

The V call is TRBV6-5, the J call TRBJ1-1; D may be TRBD1 (6 bases). Looked up from germline, CDR1 is MNHEY and CDR2 is SVGAGI. V lost 0 bases, J lost 7 bases, and 18 bases lay in between. The CDR3 has 16 amino acids. The DNA of the CDR3 is TGTGCCAGCAGTTACTCGACGGGACACCAAGGGTTTGAAGCTTTCTTT. Protein sequence: CASSYSTGHQGFEAFF.

A remark on this clonotype: At one end, the junction sequence differs from germline, possibly due to a read error. The rearrangement links TRBV29-1 to TRBJ2-7; no definite D call. The CDR3 has 13 amino acids. Germline V gene data show CDR1 as SQVTM and CDR2 as ANQGSEA. In DNA form, the CDR3 reads TGCAGTGTTGCCCGTCAGCCCTCCTACGAGCAGTACTTC. This gives the protein CSVARQPSYEQYF.

The chain joins TRBV5-1 to TRBJ2-7; weak D call: TRBD2 (6 bases). The germline V gene has CDR1 SGHRS and CDR2 YFSETQ. The CDR3 spans 15 residues. V was pared by 1 base and J by 2 bases, with 13 bases between. CDR3 DNA sequence: TGCGCCAGCAGCTTGTCGTGGACTAACCCCTACGAGCAGTACTTC. It specifies CASSLSWTNPYEQYF. Drawing the rest from reference TRBV5-1 and TRBJ2-7, the complete variable domain is KAGVTQTPRYLIKTRGQQVTLSCSPISGHRSVSWYQQTPGQGLQFLFEYFSETQRNKGNFPGRFSGRQFSNSRSEMNVSTLELGDSALYLCASSLSWTNPYEQYFGPGTRLTVT.

This clonotype was recorded a few times. CDR3 loop: CAWSGRQIYGYTF. The DNA of the CDR3 is TGTGCCTGGAGTGGGAGACAGATATACGGCTACACCTTC. The chain employs TRBV30 and TRBJ1-2; possible D gene TRBD1, 5 bases. The CDR3 contains 13 residues. CDR1 GTSNPN and CDR2 SVGIG come from the germline V gene (reference sequence). V was clipped by 1 base and J by 8 bases, with 14 bases between them.

The J gene is TRBJ1-2, the V gene TRBV10-3; TRBD1 aligns across 9 bases. CDR3 length: 15 amino acids. The junction had 12 bases not matched to a gene; V was cut back by 7 bases and J by 6 bases. Germline V lookup: CDR1 ENHRY, CDR2 SYGVKD. In DNA form, the CDR3 reads TGTGCCATCACCCGGGGGGACAGGGCCAGACATGGCTACACCTTC. Its protein product is CAITRGDRARHGYTF.

This chain links TRBV5-1 with TRBJ1-5; a weak D match, TRBD1 (6 bases). This CDR3 spans 19 amino acids. The V gene's germline CDR1 is SGHRS and CDR2 YFSETQ. V was shortened by 0 bases and J by 10 bases, with 29 bases between the two germline ends. The CDR3 sequence is CASSLEISVSGALLKPQHF. CDR3 bases: TGCGCCAGCAGCTTGGAGATTTCCGTGTCGGGGGCTCTTCTAAAACCCCAGCATTTT.

This clonotype was counted once. This chain uses TRBV12-3 or TRBV12-4 with TRBJ1-2; the D is unclear. The CDR3 consists of 13 residues. V was clipped by 3 bases and J by 4 bases, with 9 bases between them. As DNA, the CDR3 is TGTGCCAGCAGTTTGGAGGGTCCCTATGGCTACACCTTC. Translating it yields CASSLEGPYGYTF.

The V gene is TRBV11-2, the J gene TRBJ2-3; no clear D gene. The CDR3 runs 15 residues. The V end lost 1 base, the J end lost 2 bases, and 10 bases lay between the germline ends. Germline V CDR1 and CDR2: SGHAT, FQNNGV. The DNA for the CDR3 is TGTGCCAGCAGCTTAGGTTGGCACCTCACAGATACGCAGTATTTT. It encodes CASSLGWHLTDTQYF.

This clonotype was seen only a few times. V and J are TRBV7-2 and TRBJ2-5; 8 bases align to TRBD1. V was clipped by 3 bases and J by 5 bases; unmatched bases: 17. CDR1 is SGHTA, CDR2 FQGNSA, per germline. The CDR3 is made up of 18 amino acids. The CDR3 loop is CASSFAWGAGGVRETQYF. The DNA of the CDR3 is TGTGCCAGCAGCTTTGCATGGGGGGCAGGGGGCGTTCGGGAGACCCAGTACTTC.

This sequence joins TRBV7-9 and TRBJ1-1; tentative D call: TRBD1 (6 bases). Germline CDR1 SEHNR, CDR2 FQNEAQ (reference sequence). CDR3 length: 13 residues. Trimming took off 6 bases at V and 4 bases at J, with 12 bases between the two ends. CDR3 in DNA: TGTGCCAGCAGTCCCGGAGGGGGCACTGAAGCTTTCTTT. Translated, it gives CASSPGGGTEAFF.

The V and J genes are TRBV20-1 and TRBJ1-1, with 7 bases aligning to TRBD1. Losses at the gene ends were 6 bases for V and 5 bases for J; bases not matched to a gene: 6. There are 12 residues in the CDR3. Germline V CDR1 and CDR2: DFQATT, SNEGSKA (reference sequence). As DNA, the CDR3 is TGCAGTGCCGCACTACAGGGGACTGAAGCTTTCTTT. Protein sequence: CSAALQGTEAFF.

The chain couples TRBV10-1 to TRBJ2-3; D may match TRBD1 or TRBD2 (5 bases each). This CDR3 contains 15 residues. From germline, CDR1 is WNHNN and CDR2 SYGVQD (reference sequence). Trimming shortened V by 2 bases and J by 0 bases, and 9 bases separated the two germline ends. The chain's CDR3 is CASSELGDSTDTQYF. The CDR3 DNA reads as TGCGCCAGCAGTGAGCTTGGGGACAGCACAGATACGCAGTATTTT.

In its sample, this clonotype was seen a few times. The rearrangement uses TRBV7-2 and TRBJ2-3; no clear D gene. This CDR3 has 15 amino acids. The germline V gene has CDR1 SGHTA and CDR2 FQGNSA. Trimming shortened V by 2 bases and J by 2 bases, and 11 bases separated the two germline ends. The CDR3 DNA reads TGTGCCAGCAGCTTATCGTTGCAGTACACAGATACGCAGTATTTT. Its protein is CASSLSLQYTDTQYF.

V and J are TRBV12-3 or TRBV12-4 and TRBJ2-3; 7 bases match TRBD2. There are 17 residues in the CDR3. V lost 5 bases to trimming and J lost 4 bases; unmatched junction nucleotides: 15. The CDR3 DNA sequence: TGTGCCAGCAGTCCGGTGGGGCGGGAGAGGGGCCCAGATACGCAGTATTTT. Its protein is CASSPVGRERGPDTQYF.

The V gene is TRBV6-5, the J gene TRBJ2-1; D is possibly TRBD1 (5 bases). Germline lookup yields CDR1 MNHEY and CDR2 SVGAGI. Trimming removed 0 bases from V and 4 bases from J, with 13 bases in between. This CDR3 is 16 amino acids long. CDR3 amino acids: CASSYSTGESYNEQFF. The CDR3 region has the DNA TGTGCCAGCAGTTACTCCACAGGAGAAAGTTACAATGAGCAGTTCTTC.

The chain is built from TRBV20-1 and TRBJ2-4; TRBD2 matches 7 bases. The DNA end lines up better with TRBJ2-7; the J call may be wrong. Germline values: CDR1 DFQATT, CDR2 SNEGSKA (reference sequence). The CDR3 runs to 13 residues. The CDR3 here is CSVKAGPTYEQYF. The CDR3 region has the DNA TGCAGTGTCAAAGCGGGACCGACCTACGAGCAGTACTTC.

This chain joins TRBV29-1 and TRBJ2-1; 7 nucleotides match TRBD2. The CDR3 covers 15 residues. Per the germline V gene, CDR1 is SQVTM and CDR2 is ANQGSEA. The V gene end was trimmed by 4 bases and the J gene end by 1 base; junction bases not matched to a gene: 7. The CDR3 nucleotides are TGCAGCGTTGCGGGGGGTAGGAAGTCCTACAATGAGCAGTTCTTC. It codes for CSVAGGRKSYNEQFF.

The chain carries TRBV12-3 or TRBV12-4 and TRBJ2-5; 8 nucleotides line up with TRBD1. Losses at the gene ends were 6 bases for V and 2 bases for J; bases not matched to a gene: 8. This CDR3 is built from 15 residues. CDR3 DNA sequence: TGTGCCAGCAGCTTAACAGGGGGATGGCAAGAGACCCAGTACTTC. This translates into CASSLTGGWQETQYF.

A word on this clonotype: The junction departs from the called germline gene at one end, perhaps through a read error. The V call is TRBV7-2, the J call TRBJ2-2; D is uncertain. Per germline, CDR1 SGHTA and CDR2 FQGNSA. The CDR3 is made up of 15 amino acids. CDR3 sequence reads: CASSLDLQNAGELFF. The CDR3 DNA reads TGTGCCAGCAGCTTAGACCTTCAGAACGCCGGGGAGCTGTTTTTT.

This clonotype showed up just a few times. The V gene is TRBV12-3 or TRBV12-4, the J gene TRBJ2-7, with 15 bases lining up with TRBD2. Losses at the gene ends were 4 bases for V and 0 bases for J; bases not matched to a gene: 7. The CDR3 spans 18 residues. CDR3 nucleotide sequence: TGTGCCAGCAGTTCCTGGACTAGCGGGAGGGTAGTCTCCTACGAGCAGTACTTC. Translating gives CASSSWTSGRVVSYEQYF.

V is TRBV20-1 and J is TRBJ2-1; 11 bases are shared with TRBD1. Trimming took 3 bases from V and 7 from J; bases not matched to a gene: 8. The CDR3 loop spans 15 amino acids. In germline, CDR1 is DFQATT, CDR2 SNEGSKA (reference sequence). In DNA, the CDR3 is TGCAGTGCTAGTCCCGGGACAGGGGGAGTGAATGAGCAGTTCTTC. Translated, it gives CSASPGTGGVNEQFF.

This chain uses TRBV19 with TRBJ1-5; D gene unclear. The CDR3 has 12 residues. From germline, CDR1 is LNHDA and CDR2 SQIVND (reference sequence). The germline V and J ends were trimmed by 9 bases and 1 base, with 7 bases remaining between them. In DNA, the CDR3 is TGTGCCAGGAACGGAAGCAATCAGCCCCAGCATTTT. This gives the protein CARNGSNQPQHF.

Worth noting for this clonotype: Relative to the germline gene, one junction end is altered; a read error may explain this. V and J are TRBV11-2 and TRBJ2-1, with a weak D call TRBD2 (5 bases). Germline V CDR1 and CDR2: SGHAT, FQNNGV. The CDR3 is made up of 18 amino acids. CDR3 in amino acids: CASSLEWTRARLNNEQFF. DNA for the CDR3: TGTGCCAGTAGCTTAGAGTGGACGAGGGCCCGACTAAACAATGAGCAGTTCTTC.